One and the same sample provided the 9 T cell receptor beta chains below, sequenced in a study of blood T cell repertoires in COVID-19. TCRdb keeps only in-frame clones here, not all; method: immunoSEQ multiplex PCR. The data contain 55,000 or so clones, over 75% of them singletons. Source material: peripheral blood. These TCRs come from a man between 60 and 75 years old with active or convalescent COVID-19.

The V and J genes are TRBV6-5 and TRBJ1-4; D is ambiguous. The CDR3 is 13 residues long. The germline V gene has CDR1 MNHEY and CDR2 SVGAGI. Trimming stripped 7 bases from V and 5 bases from J, with 11 bases between. CDR3 sequence reads: CASKARANEKLFF. DNA for the CDR3: TGTGCCAGCAAGGCGAGGGCGAATGAAAAACTGTTTTTT.

V gene TRBV6-2 or TRBV6-3 combines with J gene TRBJ2-7; 12 nucleotides match TRBD2. Germline CDR1 and CDR2: MNHEY and SVGEGT. The junction had 6 bases not matched to a gene; V was cut back by 6 bases and J by 3 bases. The CDR3 is 15 amino acids. CDR3 sequence reads: CASSRLAGAHYEQYF. In DNA form, the CDR3 reads TGTGCCAGCAGCCGACTAGCGGGAGCCCACTACGAGCAGTACTTC.

V gene TRBV5-4 combines with J gene TRBJ2-5; 7 positions agree with TRBD1. CDR3 size: 14 residues. V shed 3 bases, J shed 7 bases, and the junction held 9 bases outside the gene matches. Germline V gene lookup returns CDR1 SGHNT and CDR2 YYREEE (reference sequence). As DNA, the CDR3 is TGTGCCAGCAGCTCGGGACAGTCTGGTAGGACCCAGTACTTC. Protein product: CASSSGQSGRTQYF. Variable domain in full (rest from reference TRBV5-4 and TRBJ2-5): ETGVTQSPTHLIKTRGQQVTLRCSSQSGHNTVSWYQQALGQGPQFIFQYYREEENGRGNFPPRFSGLQFPNYSSELNVNALELDDSALYLCASSSGQSGRTQYFGPGTRLLVL.

The genes are TRBV23-1 and TRBJ2-1; D is possibly TRBD2 (6 bases). TRBV23-1 is an open reading frame whose function is uncertain. V dropped 0 bases and J dropped 0 bases, with 15 bases sitting between them. The CDR3 has 18 residues. The CDR3 spells CASSQSRDGPSSYNEQFF. Here the CDR3 DNA reads TGCGCCAGCAGTCAATCGCGGGACGGCCCGAGCTCCTACAATGAGCAGTTCTTC.

V and J are TRBV7-9 and TRBJ2-7; 8 nucleotides agree with TRBD1. Germline V gene data show CDR1 as SEHNR and CDR2 as FQNEAQ (reference sequence). The CDR3 spans 14 residues. Trimming cost V 1 base and J 2 bases; bases outside gene matches: 1. CDR3 residues: CASSLGQGTYEQYF. For the CDR3, the DNA is TGTGCCAGCAGCTTAGGACAGGGGACCTACGAGCAGTACTTC.

This clone was seen just once. V gene TRBV18 combines with J gene TRBJ1-1, with D unresolved. The germline V gene has CDR1 KGHSH and CDR2 LQKENI. This CDR3 has 15 residues. V was cut by 1 base and J by 0 bases, with 9 bases left in between. The DNA for the CDR3 is TGTGCCAGCTCACCACTTACTGAAATGAACACTGAAGCTTTCTTT. This translates into CASSPLTEMNTEAFF.

The chain links TRBV7-8 to TRBJ1-4, with D uncertain. This CDR3 spans 15 amino acids. Germline CDR1 reads SGHVS; CDR2 reads FQNEAQ. The V and J ends lost 5 bases and 0 bases respectively, with 10 bases between them. The CDR3 DNA is TGTGCCAGCAGCCCGGGAGGGACAACTAATGAAAAACTGTTTTTT. Residues: CASSPGGTTNEKLFF.

This clone appeared a single time. J is TRBJ1-1 and V is TRBV5-1; possible D gene TRBD1, 6 bases. This CDR3 is built from 15 residues. V gave up 4 bases and J gave up 0 bases, with 13 bases separating them. Germline V gene data show CDR1 as SGHRS and CDR2 as YFSETQ. The CDR3 region has the DNA TGCGCCAGCAGCCCGGGGACACTAATGAACACTGAAGCTTTCTTT. Amino acids: CASSPGTLMNTEAFF.

The CDR3 bases are TGTGCCAGCAGCAACTCAGGGGGGAAGAGCTACGAGCAGTACTTC. Its protein is CASSNSGGKSYEQYF. The J gene is TRBJ2-7, the V gene TRBV6-5; tentatively, D is TRBD1 (7 bases). Trimming left V 6 bases short and J 3 bases short, with 18 bases between. Germline values: CDR1 MNHEY, CDR2 SVGAGI. This CDR3 contains 15 residues.